This T cell receptor beta chain was sequenced for a study of T cell changes during pregnancy in multiple sclerosis. CDR3 length: 18 residues. V gave up 1 base and J gave up 5 bases; unmatched junction bases: 13. Germline loops: CDR1 SEHNR, CDR2 FQNEAQ (reference sequence). Here immunoSEQ multiplex PCR was the method, and the copy in TCRdb shows in-frame clones only, minus some. Counted here are about 40,000 clones, 75% to 95% occurring once; the ten biggest clones make up 0.43%. This clone is a singleton in its sample. The sample was CD4+ T cells from peripheral blood mononuclear cells, taken in the third trimester of pregnancy. The TCR was taken from a female donor with multiple sclerosis, enrolled in a pregnancy study. This chain connects TRBV7-9 to TRBJ2-1, with TRBD2 identical over 8 bases. CDR3 region: CASSLGVFGSGINNEQFF. DNA of the CDR3: TGTGCCAGCAGCTTAGGCGTCTTCGGTAGCGGGATTAACAATGAGCAGTTCTTC.